This passage covers 23 T cell receptor beta chains from one sample sequenced in a study of Graves' ophthalmopathy and Graves' hyperthyroidism. CDR3 regions of TCR beta were amplified from RNA transcripts. HTBI primers were used in a first-round RT-PCR, which preceded a second-round multiplex PCR. Using its own MiXCR run on the multiplex PCR reads, TCRdb lists one record per CDR3 protein. The profile covers 900,000 to 1,200,000 distinct CDR3 sequences, with about 35% appearing a single time and roughly 10% taken by the ten largest. Sequencing used peripheral blood or thyroid tissue (not recorded which). These receptor sequences come from an adult man with Graves' hyperthyroidism.

The chain joins TRBV10-2 to TRBJ2-7, with TRBD1 matching 9 bases. The CDR3 consists of 14 residues. V dropped 8 bases and J dropped 6; count of bases not matched to a gene: 11. Germline CDR1 reads WSHSY; CDR2 reads SAAADI. The CDR3 nucleotides are TGCGCCAGCCTTCCGGGACAGGGAGTTCCCGAGCAGTACTTC. Its translation is CASLPGQGVPEQYF.

The sample holds many counts of this clonotype. The rearrangement links TRBV7-9 to TRBJ1-4; D is uncertain. Deletions cut 2 bases from V and 6 bases from J, with 7 bases between. The CDR3 runs 13 residues. Germline V gene data show CDR1 as SEHNR and CDR2 as FQNEAQ (reference sequence). The CDR3 here is CASSLLEHEKLFF. The CDR3 DNA reads as TGTGCCAGCAGCTTACTTGAGCATGAAAAACTGTTTTTT.

This clonotype was counted many times. The chain employs TRBV20-1 and TRBJ1-2; weak D call: TRBD1 (5 bases). The V and J ends lost 5 bases and 9 bases respectively, with 22 bases between them. The germline V gene encodes CDR1 DFQATT and CDR2 SNEGSKA (reference sequence). The CDR3 runs 14 residues. DNA of the CDR3: TGCAGTGCTGGGGGAGTAAAGGGGTACTGGAGCTACACCTTC. It encodes CSAGGVKGYWSYTF.

The CDR3 here is CASTDDREGARDGQPQHF. CDR3 coding DNA: TGTGCCAGCACAGACGACAGGGAGGGCGCGAGGGATGGCCAGCCCCAGCATTTT. The V call is TRBV2, the J call TRBJ1-5, with 7 bases that match TRBD1. The germline gives CDR1 SNHLY, CDR2 FYNNEI. Losses at the gene ends were 7 bases for V and 7 bases for J; bases not matched to a gene: 22. This CDR3 contains 18 residues.

This clonotype occurred a few times. V usage is TRBV12-3 or TRBV12-4 and J usage is TRBJ1-6; 7 nucleotides agree with TRBD1. The junction had 4 bases not matched to a gene; V was cut back by 6 bases and J by 5 bases. This CDR3 has 14 amino acids. CDR3: CASRRQGNNSPLHF. The CDR3 DNA sequence: TGTGCCAGCAGAAGACAGGGAAATAATTCACCCCTCCACTTT.

This clonotype was detected a few times. V and J are TRBV5-1 and TRBJ1-1, with 7 bases that match TRBD1. The germline V gene encodes CDR1 SGHRS and CDR2 YFSETQ. The trim removed 2 bases at V and 7 bases at J, leaving 8 bases unmatched. The CDR3 covers 14 residues. The CDR3: CASSFLQGTDEAFF. CDR3 in DNA: TGCGCCAGCAGCTTCCTACAGGGGACCGATGAAGCTTTCTTT.

The V gene is TRBV20-1, the J gene TRBJ2-7; D assignment may be TRBD1 or TRBD2 (5 bases each). V lost 3 bases, J lost 0 bases, and 12 bases lay in between. Germline V gene lookup returns CDR1 DFQATT and CDR2 SNEGSKA (reference sequence). The length of the CDR3 is 14 residues. The CDR3 sequence is CSARGPRSSYEQYF. The CDR3 DNA reads as TGCAGTGCTAGGGGACCGAGGAGCTCCTACGAGCAGTACTTC.

This clonotype was detected many times. V is TRBV4-3 and J is TRBJ1-2; D not resolved. This CDR3 has 13 residues. The germline V gene encodes CDR1 LGHNA and CDR2 YSLEER. Trimming cost V 6 bases and J 2 bases, with 10 bases left between them. CDR3 in amino acids: CASRGETNYGYTF. The CDR3 DNA sequence: TGCGCCAGCAGGGGTGAGACCAACTATGGCTACACCTTC.

The gene calls are TRBV2 and TRBJ1-2; tentatively, D is TRBD1 (6 bases). CDR1 and CDR2 (germline): SNHLY, FYNNEI. The CDR3 sequence is 18 residues long. With 8 bases removed from V and 8 bases from J, the gap between germline ends came to 33 bases. The CDR3 is CASDTREGVRVGLSGYTF. The CDR3 bases are TGTGCCAGCGATACCAGAGAGGGGGTGCGGGTGGGACTCTCCGGCTACACCTTC.

This chain connects TRBV29-1 to TRBJ1-1; D perhaps matches TRBD1 (6 bases). The germline CDR1 and CDR2 sequences are SQVTM and ANQGSEA. The CDR3 is 16 amino acids. V gave up 8 bases and J gave up 7 bases, with 29 bases separating them. CDR3: CSSQRGGHDYLGEAFF. The CDR3 DNA is TGCAGCAGCCAAAGGGGGGGACATGACTACCTAGGTGAAGCTTTCTTT.

Ten or more counts support this clonotype. The genes are TRBV10-3 and TRBJ1-1; perhaps TRBD1 as D (5 bases). The CDR3 is 15 residues long. Trimming removed 10 bases at V and 3 bases at J, with 21 bases between. The germline gives CDR1 ENHRY, CDR2 SYGVKD. CDR3 in amino acids: CATSLTGAPDTEAFF. The CDR3 DNA sequence: TGTGCCACCTCCCTCACCGGGGCTCCGGACACTGAAGCTTTCTTT.

CDR3 protein: CASSVLSGEGNEKLFF. The CDR3 region has the DNA TGTGCCAGCAGCGTCCTTAGCGGGGAGGGGAATGAAAAACTGTTTTTT. J is TRBJ1-4 and V is TRBV28, with a tentative D call TRBD1 (5 bases). The V gene lost 6 bases and the J gene lost 5 bases, with 19 bases spanning the gap. The CDR3 has 16 residues. Germline V gene sequence: CDR1 MDHEN, CDR2 SYDVKM.

This clonotype has ten or more counts. This sequence joins TRBV10-3 and TRBJ1-1; D is uncertain. The CDR3 consists of 14 residues. V shed 2 bases and J shed 3 bases, with 10 bases lying between them. Looked up from germline, CDR1 is ENHRY and CDR2 is SYGVKD. For the CDR3, the DNA is TGTGCCATCAGTGAGAGTGACGGCTACACTGAAGCTTTCTTT. Translating gives CAISESDGYTEAFF.

This chain links TRBV9 with TRBJ2-7; maybe TRBD2 (5 bases). The germline V and J ends were trimmed by 4 bases and 1 base, with 12 bases remaining between them. Germline V gene lookup returns CDR1 SGDLS and CDR2 YYNGEE. The length of the CDR3 is 14 residues. The DNA for the CDR3 is TGTGCCAGCAGCTTTTGGAGGAGGTCCTACGAGCAGTACTTC. Translation: CASSFWRRSYEQYF.

Points on this clonotype: This clone may be a read error of a much larger clone one base away. V and J are TRBV10-2 and TRBJ2-2; D is possibly TRBD1 or TRBD2 (5 bases each). The CDR3 length is 14 residues. CDR1 is WSHSY and CDR2 is SAAADI in the germline V gene. CDR3 sequence (DNA): TGCGCCAGCACAGGGACGGAGAACACCGGGGAGCTGCTTTTT. As protein: CASTGTENTGELLF.

This clonotype showed up just a few times. The rearrangement uses TRBV11-2 and TRBJ1-2; a weak D match, TRBD1 (6 bases). The CDR3 covers 17 residues. Per germline, CDR1 SGHAT and CDR2 FQNNGV. V shed 4 bases and J shed 3 bases, with 21 bases lying between them. The CDR3 DNA is TGTGCCAGCAGCTCGGGAACAGGGCTGGGATTTTACTATGGCTACACCTTC. This gives the protein CASSSGTGLGFYYGYTF.

Note on this clonotype: One junction end does not reproduce the germline sequence, and a read error may be involved. V usage is TRBV25-1 and J usage is TRBJ1-5; 7 nucleotides agree with TRBD1. This CDR3 contains 19 residues. Germline V gene sequence: CDR1 MGHDK, CDR2 SYGVNS. In DNA form, the CDR3 reads TGTGCCTGCAGTGCCGCCCTAGTCGGGAGCAGGGGGGCAAATCAGCCCCAGCATTTT. Protein: CACSAALVGSRGANQPQHF.

The chain is built from TRBV7-2 and TRBJ2-3, with 8 nucleotides matching TRBD1. The CDR3 runs to 14 residues. Losses at the gene ends were 4 bases for V and 6 bases for J; bases not matched to a gene: 6. Per the germline V gene, CDR1 is SGHTA and CDR2 is FQGNSA. This chain's CDR3 is CASSYRTGSDTQYF. DNA of the CDR3: TGTGCCAGCAGCTATCGGACAGGGTCCGATACGCAGTATTTT.

The chain employs TRBV7-2 and TRBJ1-1; the D gene is possibly TRBD1 (6 bases). The V end was cut by 4 bases, the J end by 11 bases, with 17 bases between. In germline, CDR1 is SGHTA, CDR2 FQGNSA. This CDR3 has 13 amino acids. This chain's CDR3 is CASSSMQGGNAFF. CDR3 nucleotide sequence: TGTGCCAGCAGCTCGATGCAAGGGGGGAACGCTTTCTTT.

This clonotype was observed at least ten times. The CDR3 region has the DNA TGTGCCAGCAGCCCAACGGGACAGGATACCTACGAGCAGTACTTC. This translates into CASSPTGQDTYEQYF. The chain uses TRBV7-9 and TRBJ2-7; the match to TRBD1 covers 8 bases. CDR1 and CDR2 (germline): SEHNR, FQNEAQ (reference sequence). With V trimmed by 5 bases and J by 2 bases, 8 bases remained unmatched. This CDR3 is built from 15 residues.

The chain employs TRBV6-2 or TRBV6-3 and TRBJ1-5; no clear D. The CDR3 has 13 amino acids. V lost 0 bases and J 6 bases, leaving 6 bases between the germline ends. Germline assignment: CDR1 MNHEY and CDR2 SVGEGT. DNA of the CDR3: TGTGCCAGCAGTTACTCGACGGCTCAGCCCCAGCATTTT. This gives the protein CASSYSTAQPQHF.

This clonotype was seen many times. V usage is TRBV29-1 and J usage is TRBJ1-5, with D possibly TRBD1 on 5 matching bases. Per germline, CDR1 SQVTM and CDR2 ANQGSEA. CDR3 length: 12 amino acids. Trimming left V 4 bases short and J 5 bases short, with 9 bases between. The CDR3 loop is CSVAGSDQPQHF. The CDR3 bases are TGCAGCGTTGCAGGGTCGGATCAGCCCCAGCATTTT.

This clonotype has ten or more counts. The chain employs TRBV9 and TRBJ2-7; tentative D call: TRBD1 (5 bases). The CDR3 totals 14 residues. Germline CDR1 and CDR2: SGDLS and YYNGEE. V lost 0 bases and J lost 7, with 14 bases in between. CDR3: CASSVEGASLEQYF. The CDR3 DNA reads TGTGCCAGCAGCGTAGAAGGGGCGAGTCTGGAGCAGTACTTC. Full variable domain (outside the CDR3, taken from reference TRBV9 and TRBJ2-7): DSGVTQTPKHLITATGQRVTLRCSPRSGDLSVYWYQQSLDQGLQFLIQYYNGEERAKGNILERFSAQQFPDLHSELNLSSLELGDSALYFCASSVEGASLEQYFGPGTRLTVT.